This is a list of T cell receptor beta chains from one sample in a study of cytomegalovirus exposure and HLA in healthy donors. TCRdb's copy holds only in-frame clones and misses some; the assay was immunoSEQ multiplex PCR. The sample contains some 160,000 clones, under 85% of which appear only once. The sequenced material came from PBMCs. These receptors all stem from a woman aged 25 to 39 in good health and CMV-seronegative. CDR3s include the opening cysteine and the closing phenylalanine or tryptophan. A D gene is named only where the DNA matches it firmly. Clone size is not always given. Where it is, it says once, few, many or a class for expanded clones.

D gene: NA; J gene: TRBJ2-7; V gene: TRBV4-1; clone size: NA; CDR3 protein: CASSRDTAYEQYF; CDR3 DNA: TGCGCCAGCAGCCGGGACACCGCCTACGAGCAGTACTTC
D gene: NA; J gene: TRBJ1-5; V gene: TRBV19; clone size: NA; CDR3 protein: CASSRSTDQNQPQHF; CDR3 DNA: TGTGCCAGTAGCCGATCGACAGACCAGAATCAGCCCCAGCATTTT
D gene: TRBD1; J gene: TRBJ1-4; V gene: TRBV29-1; clone size: NA; CDR3 protein: CSVLTGTNEKLFF; CDR3 DNA: TGCAGCGTATTGACAGGGACTAATGAAAAACTGTTTTTT
D gene: TRBD2; J gene: TRBJ2-5; V gene: TRBV27; clone size: NA; CDR3 protein: CASSPRGAGAPTIQETQYF; CDR3 DNA: TGTGCCAGCAGTCCCCGGGGCGCGGGAGCCCCAACGATCCAAGAGACCCAGTACTTC
D gene: NA; J gene: TRBJ2-1; V gene: TRBV18; clone size: NA; CDR3 protein: CASSLKARAGEYNEQFF; CDR3 DNA: TGTGCCAGCTCACTTAAAGCAAGGGCCGGGGAATACAATGAGCAGTTCTTC
D gene: NA; J gene: TRBJ2-7; V gene: TRBV6-6; clone size: NA; CDR3 protein: CASRPPGLKSSYEQYF; CDR3 DNA: TGTGCCAGCAGACCCCCGGGACTCAAAAGCTCCTACGAGCAGTACTTC
D gene: NA; J gene: TRBJ1-2; V gene: TRBV20-1; clone size: NA; CDR3 protein: CSSSGIFGYTF; CDR3 DNA: TGCAGTTCGAGCGGGATTTTTGGCTACACCTTC
D gene: NA; J gene: TRBJ2-7; V gene: TRBV14; clone size: few; CDR3 protein: CASSQGEGVFYEQYF; CDR3 DNA: TGTGCCAGCAGCCAAGGGGAGGGGGTGTTCTACGAGCAGTACTTC
D gene: NA; J gene: TRBJ1-3; V gene: TRBV6-5; clone size: NA; CDR3 protein: CASSYQGLGNTIYF; CDR3 DNA: TGTGCCAGCAGTTACCAGGGACTAGGAAACACCATATATTTT
D gene: NA; J gene: TRBJ2-1; V gene: TRBV29-1; clone size: NA; CDR3 protein: CSVVQGSHNEQFF; CDR3 DNA: TGCAGCGTTGTGCAGGGGAGTCACAATGAGCAGTTCTTC
D gene: NA; J gene: TRBJ1-1; V gene: TRBV7-2; clone size: NA; CDR3 protein: CASSFGGNTEAFF; CDR3 DNA: TGTGCCAGCAGCTTCGGGGGGAACACTGAAGCTTTCTTT
D gene: NA; J gene: TRBJ1-2; V gene: TRBV10-3; clone size: few; CDR3 protein: CAISESNGVVDGYTF; CDR3 DNA: TGTGCCATCAGTGAGTCTAACGGGGTCGTTGATGGCTACACCTTC
D gene: NA; J gene: TRBJ2-1; V gene: TRBV6-5; clone size: NA; CDR3 protein: CASSYSGRGEDEQFF; CDR3 DNA: TGTGCCAGCAGTTACTCTGGACGGGGTGAGGATGAGCAGTTCTTC
D gene: NA; J gene: TRBJ2-7; V gene: TRBV5-6; clone size: once; CDR3 protein: CASSDPTRGPYEQYF; CDR3 DNA: TGTGCCAGCAGCGATCCCACGCGGGGACCCTACGAGCAGTACTTC
D gene: TRBD2; J gene: TRBJ2-2; V gene: TRBV28; clone size: NA; CDR3 protein: CASRPERTRTGELFF; CDR3 DNA: TGTGCCAGCAGGCCTGAACGGACTAGAACCGGGGAGCTGTTTTTT
D gene: TRBD2; J gene: TRBJ2-1; V gene: TRBV10-3; clone size: once; CDR3 protein: CAISESMASGDYNEQFF; CDR3 DNA: TGTGCCATCAGTGAGTCAATGGCTAGCGGGGACTACAATGAGCAGTTCTTC
D gene: NA; J gene: TRBJ2-7; V gene: TRBV7-8; clone size: once; CDR3 protein: CASSLGGERDYEQYF; CDR3 DNA: TGTGCCAGCAGCTTAGGGGGGGAAAGAGACTACGAGCAGTACTTC
D gene: TRBD2; J gene: TRBJ2-1; V gene: TRBV4-1; clone size: NA; CDR3 protein: CASSQGTSFNEQFF; CDR3 DNA: TGCGCCAGCAGCCAAGGGACTAGCTTCAATGAGCAGTTCTTC
D gene: TRBD2; J gene: TRBJ2-1; V gene: TRBV11-2; clone size: few; CDR3 protein: CASSRLLSGGPGSYNEQFF; CDR3 DNA: TGTGCCAGCAGCCGTCTACTATCGGGGGGGCCAGGCTCCTACAATGAGCAGTTCTTC
D gene: NA; J gene: TRBJ1-2; V gene: TRBV30; clone size: NA; CDR3 protein: CAWSADGQTYGYTF; CDR3 DNA: TGTGCCTGGAGTGCCGACGGACAGACCTATGGCTACACCTTC
D gene: TRBD2; J gene: TRBJ2-2; V gene: TRBV6-6; clone size: NA; CDR3 protein: CASRKGLAGVTGELFF; CDR3 DNA: TGTGCCAGCAGGAAGGGACTAGCGGGAGTTACCGGGGAGCTGTTTTTT
D gene: TRBD2; J gene: TRBJ2-5; V gene: TRBV9; clone size: NA; CDR3 protein: CASSASGGVYQETQYF; CDR3 DNA: TGTGCCAGCAGCGCCAGCGGGGGGGTCTACCAAGAGACCCAGTACTTC
D gene: NA; J gene: TRBJ2-2; V gene: TRBV10-1; clone size: NA; CDR3 protein: CASSKTGANTGELFF; CDR3 DNA: TGTGCCAGCAGCAAGACAGGAGCTAACACCGGGGAGCTGTTTTTT
D gene: NA; J gene: TRBJ1-1; V gene: TRBV5-5; clone size: few; CDR3 protein: CASSPGVVNTEAFF; CDR3 DNA: TGTGCCAGCAGCCCAGGGGTTGTGAACACTGAAGCTTTCTTT
D gene: NA; J gene: TRBJ1-2; V gene: TRBV27; clone size: few; CDR3 protein: CASSARRTQGVLDGYTF; CDR3 DNA: TGTGCCAGCAGTGCCCGTAGGACGCAAGGGGTTTTGGATGGCTACACCTTC
D gene: NA; J gene: TRBJ1-4; V gene: TRBV15; clone size: few; CDR3 protein: CATQRGANEKLFF; CDR3 DNA: TGTGCCACCCAGCGGGGGGCTAATGAAAAACTGTTTTTT
D gene: NA; J gene: TRBJ1-2; V gene: TRBV5-4; clone size: NA; CDR3 protein: CASRPLESGYTF; CDR3 DNA: TGTGCCAGCAGACCCTTAGAGAGTGGCTACACCTTC
D gene: NA; J gene: TRBJ1-4; V gene: TRBV30; clone size: few; CDR3 protein: CAWSVGGTNEKLFF; CDR3 DNA: TGTGCCTGGAGCGTTGGGGGGACTAATGAAAAACTGTTTTTT
D gene: TRBD1; J gene: TRBJ2-7; V gene: TRBV2; clone size: few; CDR3 protein: CASRRDRGQYEQYF; CDR3 DNA: TGTGCCAGCAGGAGGGACAGGGGCCAATACGAGCAGTACTTC
D gene: TRBD1; J gene: TRBJ1-1; V gene: TRBV19; clone size: once; CDR3 protein: CASSSGQLTTISNTEAFF; CDR3 DNA: TGTGCCAGTAGTTCGGGACAGCTGACAACGATCTCGAACACTGAAGCTTTCTTT
D gene: NA; J gene: TRBJ2-1; V gene: TRBV7-3; clone size: NA; CDR3 protein: CASSMTENEQFF; CDR3 DNA: TGTGCCAGCAGCATGACAGAGAATGAGCAGTTCTTC
D gene: TRBD1; J gene: TRBJ1-6; V gene: TRBV28; clone size: NA; CDR3 protein: CASITGVHAGSPLHF; CDR3 DNA: TGTGCCAGCATCACAGGGGTTCATGCAGGATCACCCCTCCACTTT
D gene: NA; J gene: TRBJ1-1; V gene: TRBV20-1; clone size: NA; CDR3 protein: CSASGAREAFF; CDR3 DNA: TGCAGTGCTAGTGGGGCCCGAGAAGCTTTCTTT
D gene: NA; J gene: TRBJ2-7; V gene: TRBV27; clone size: few; CDR3 protein: CASSLSWGGAGTGYEQYF; CDR3 DNA: TGTGCCAGCAGTTTATCATGGGGGGGGGCAGGGACGGGGTACGAGCAGTACTTC
D gene: TRBD1; J gene: TRBJ2-3; V gene: TRBV19; clone size: NA; CDR3 protein: CASSSPGQSADTQYF; CDR3 DNA: TGTGCCAGTAGTAGCCCGGGACAGTCCGCAGATACGCAGTATTTT
D gene: NA; J gene: TRBJ1-5; V gene: TRBV4-1; clone size: few; CDR3 protein: CASSQDRQENQPQHF; CDR3 DNA: TGCGCCAGCAGCCAAGATCGACAGGAAAATCAGCCCCAGCATTTT
D gene: NA; J gene: TRBJ2-5; V gene: TRBV2; clone size: NA; CDR3 protein: CASSEPPRETQYF; CDR3 DNA: TGTGCCAGCAGTGAACCCCCTAGGGAGACCCAGTACTTC
D gene: TRBD1; J gene: TRBJ1-1; V gene: TRBV6-6; clone size: once; CDR3 protein: CASSLNPGQDTEAFF; CDR3 DNA: TGTGCCAGCAGTTTAAACCCGGGACAGGACACTGAAGCTTTCTTT
D gene: NA; J gene: TRBJ2-7; V gene: TRBV15; clone size: NA; CDR3 protein: CATSSRIRDSSYEQYF; CDR3 DNA: TGTGCCACCAGCAGCCGAATCCGGGACTCTTCCTACGAGCAGTACTTC
D gene: NA; J gene: TRBJ1-1; V gene: TRBV5-1; clone size: NA; CDR3 protein: CASSFGGGTEAFF; CDR3 DNA: TGCGCCAGCAGCTTTGGGGGAGGAACTGAAGCTTTCTTT
D gene: NA; J gene: TRBJ2-3; V gene: TRBV9; clone size: NA; CDR3 protein: CASSVARSDTQYF; CDR3 DNA: TGTGCCAGCAGCGTAGCTAGGTCAGATACGCAGTATTTT
D gene: NA; J gene: TRBJ2-7; V gene: TRBV6-6; clone size: NA; CDR3 protein: CASSSEGVGSYEQYF; CDR3 DNA: TGTGCCAGCAGTAGCGAGGGAGTTGGCTCCTACGAGCAGTACTTC
D gene: NA; J gene: TRBJ1-1; V gene: TRBV19; clone size: NA; CDR3 protein: CASRREIGPGRGHSEAFF; CDR3 DNA: TGTGCCAGTAGACGGGAAATCGGCCCGGGTCGGGGACATTCCGAAGCTTTCTTT
D gene: NA; J gene: TRBJ1-1; V gene: TRBV18; clone size: NA; CDR3 protein: CASSPPSPEEAFF; CDR3 DNA: TGTGCCAGCTCACCACCGTCACCCGAGGAAGCTTTCTTT
D gene: NA; J gene: TRBJ1-2; V gene: TRBV9; clone size: NA; CDR3 protein: CASSVVEAYSNYGYTF; CDR3 DNA: TGTGCCAGCAGCGTAGTCGAGGCTTATTCTAACTATGGCTACACCTTC
D gene: NA; J gene: TRBJ1-2; V gene: TRBV6-5; clone size: NA; CDR3 protein: CACRAYGYTF; CDR3 DNA: TGTGCCTGCAGGGCCTATGGCTACACCTTC
D gene: TRBD1; J gene: TRBJ1-5; V gene: TRBV7-9; clone size: NA; CDR3 protein: CASNTATGMGNQPQHF; CDR3 DNA: TGTGCCAGCAACACAGCGACAGGGATGGGCAATCAGCCCCAGCATTTT
D gene: TRBD2; J gene: TRBJ2-3; V gene: TRBV5-4; clone size: NA; CDR3 protein: CASSPPSGETDTQYF; CDR3 DNA: TGTGCCAGCAGCCCCCCCAGCGGGGAGACAGATACGCAGTATTTT
D gene: NA; J gene: TRBJ2-3; V gene: TRBV11-2; clone size: NA; CDR3 protein: CASLRLRTDTQYF; CDR3 DNA: TGTGCCAGCCTGAGGCTGCGGACAGATACGCAGTATTTT
D gene: NA; J gene: TRBJ2-7; V gene: TRBV10-2; clone size: NA; CDR3 protein: CASSEGLGQAGYEQYF; CDR3 DNA: TGCGCCAGCAGTGAAGGTCTGGGGCAGGCGGGATACGAGCAGTACTTC
D gene: NA; J gene: TRBJ1-5; V gene: TRBV27; clone size: NA; CDR3 protein: CASSSSSNQPQHF; CDR3 DNA: TGTGCCAGCAGTTCCTCTAGCAATCAGCCCCAGCATTTT
D gene: NA; J gene: TRBJ1-1; V gene: TRBV5-3; clone size: few; CDR3 protein: CARSLWTGGTEAFF; CDR3 DNA: TGTGCCAGAAGCTTGTGGACGGGAGGAACTGAAGCTTTCTTT
D gene: TRBD1; J gene: TRBJ2-5; V gene: TRBV19; clone size: NA; CDR3 protein: CASSIETGVETQYF; CDR3 DNA: TGTGCCAGTAGTATAGAGACAGGGGTAGAGACCCAGTACTTC
D gene: NA; J gene: TRBJ1-1; V gene: TRBV7-9; clone size: NA; CDR3 protein: CASSLQNTEAFF; CDR3 DNA: TGTGCCAGCAGCTTACAGAACACTGAAGCTTTCTTT
D gene: TRBD1; J gene: TRBJ1-4; V gene: TRBV18; clone size: NA; CDR3 protein: CASSHQGQPAVTTNEKLFF; CDR3 DNA: TGTGCCAGCTCACACCAGGGACAGCCTGCGGTAACAACTAATGAAAAACTGTTTTTT
D gene: TRBD2; J gene: TRBJ2-5; V gene: TRBV4-3; clone size: NA; CDR3 protein: CASSRQGEAGGGGQETQYF; CDR3 DNA: TGCGCCAGCAGCCGCCAAGGGGAAGCGGGGGGAGGGGGACAAGAGACCCAGTACTTC